The 27 T cell receptor beta chains reported below all come from one sample, sequenced in a study of cytomegalovirus exposure and HLA in healthy donors. PCR involved 60 Vbeta and 13 Jbeta primers. Clones were sequenced by immunoSEQ multiplex PCR, and TCRdb holds only the in-frame ones, with some missing. The sample holds about 140,000 clones, roughly four fifths seen once. The sample was PBMCs. Receptors were obtained from a woman aged 45-60 years in good health and CMV-seropositive.

The gene calls are TRBV29-1 and TRBJ2-2; D is perhaps TRBD2 (6 bases). The germline V gene encodes CDR1 SQVTM and CDR2 ANQGSEA. V was cut by 6 bases and J by 7 bases, with 21 bases left in between. CDR3 size: 15 residues. CDR3 region: CSVPGTQGIGGELFF. In DNA form, the CDR3 reads TGCAGCGTGCCCGGGACTCAAGGAATAGGCGGGGAGCTGTTTTTT.

The chain employs TRBV14 and TRBJ1-1; possibly TRBD1 for D (6 bases). Germline CDR1 reads SGHDN; CDR2 reads FVKESK. V lost 1 base and J 2 bases, leaving 8 bases between the germline ends. This CDR3 comprises 14 residues. CDR3 amino acids: CASSQAGANTEAFF. CDR3 nucleotides: TGTGCCAGCAGCCAAGCAGGGGCCAACACTGAAGCTTTCTTT.

This chain links TRBV27 with TRBJ2-1, with 8 bases lining up with TRBD2. Germline CDR1 reads MNHEY; CDR2 reads SMNVEV (reference sequence). This CDR3 contains 16 residues. V was clipped by 3 bases and J by 1 base; unmatched bases: 5. The CDR3 region is CASSFGRGGSYNEQFF. The CDR3 nucleotides are TGTGCCAGCAGTTTCGGACGGGGGGGTTCCTACAATGAGCAGTTCTTC.

In the case of this clone: Other DNA sequences within the sample encode an identical CDR3. The CDR3 here is CASSSGTGDEQFF. CDR3 DNA: TGCGCCAGCAGCTCCGGGACAGGGGACGAGCAGTTCTTC. The chain carries TRBV5-1 and TRBJ2-1; 10 bases are a match to TRBD1. CDR1 and CDR2 from the germline V gene are SGHRS and YFSETQ. V lost 3 bases to trimming and J lost 10 bases; unmatched junction nucleotides: 4. The CDR3 is 13 residues long.

The gene calls are TRBV14 and TRBJ1-2; D not resolved. V gave up 6 bases and J gave up 4 bases, with 9 bases separating them. Germline CDR1 reads SGHDN; CDR2 reads FVKESK. This CDR3 is 12 amino acids long. CDR3 region: CASSTNGYGYTF. The CDR3 nucleotides are TGTGCCAGCAGTACTAATGGCTATGGCTACACCTTC.

The V call is TRBV29-1, the J call TRBJ2-7; 7 positions match TRBD1. J was trimmed by 7 bases and V by 7 bases; bases with no gene match: 13. The CDR3 covers 13 residues. Germline loops: CDR1 SQVTM, CDR2 ANQGSEA. The CDR3 nucleotides read TGCAGCGGACAAGTTACAGGGGTGGGTGAGCAGTACTTC. The encoded protein is CSGQVTGVGEQYF.

The chain carries TRBV2 and TRBJ1-5; 7 bases align to TRBD1. CDR1 and CDR2 (germline): SNHLY, FYNNEI. V was pared by 4 bases and J by 1 base, with 1 base of the junction left unmatched. The CDR3 is 14 amino acids. Here the CDR3 reads CASSVTGSNQPQHF. In nucleotides, the CDR3 is TGTGCCAGCAGTGTGACAGGGAGCAATCAGCCCCAGCATTTT.

V and J are TRBV4-3 and TRBJ1-2; 10 bases align to TRBD1. J lost 4 bases, V lost 0 bases, and 11 bases had no gene match. CDR3 length: 18 amino acids. Germline loops: CDR1 LGHNA, CDR2 YSLEER. The CDR3 loop is CASSQESVGQGGSYGYTF. CDR3 coding DNA: TGCGCCAGCAGCCAAGAAAGTGTAGGACAGGGGGGAAGCTATGGCTACACCTTC.

The rearrangement links TRBV27 to TRBJ1-3; 7 bases are shared with TRBD1. V was clipped by 4 bases and J by 2 bases; unmatched bases: 2. CDR3 length: 14 residues. Germline-derived CDR1 and CDR2 are MNHEY and SMNVEV (reference sequence). CDR3 in amino acids: CASSSQGAGNTIYF. Written as DNA, the CDR3 is TGTGCCAGCAGTTCTCAGGGGGCTGGAAACACCATATATTTT.

J is TRBJ1-1 and V is TRBV5-4; the D is unclear. CDR3 length: 12 residues. Germline CDR1 is SGHNT and CDR2 is YYREEE (reference sequence). Trimming shortened V by 3 bases and J by 0 bases, and 3 bases separated the two germline ends. DNA for the CDR3: TGTGCCAGCAGCTACTTGAACACTGAAGCTTTCTTT. This codes for CASSYLNTEAFF.

This clone was detected only once. The CDR3 nucleotides read TGTGCCAGCAGTGATCTCGACAGCTTGAGGAACACCATATATTTT. It is translated as CASSDLDSLRNTIYF. This chain connects TRBV25-1 to TRBJ1-3, with D tentatively TRBD1 (5 bases). The V and J ends lost 3 bases and 7 bases respectively, with 16 bases between them. The CDR3 totals 15 residues. Germline CDR1 and CDR2: MGHDK and SYGVNS.

This chain joins TRBV5-1 and TRBJ1-1; D possibly corresponds to TRBD1 (5 bases). Per the germline V gene, CDR1 is SGHRS and CDR2 is YFSETQ. This CDR3 has 14 residues. Trimming left V 0 bases short and J 4 bases short, with 10 bases between. In DNA, the CDR3 is TGCGCCAGCAGCTTGGAACAGGCGAGCACTGAAGCTTTCTTT. It is translated as CASSLEQASTEAFF.

This clone was counted at least ten times. The V and J genes are TRBV28 and TRBJ2-7, with 9 bases that match TRBD1. Unmatched junction bases numbered 9, after V lost 6 bases and J lost 3 bases. Germline values: CDR1 MDHEN, CDR2 SYDVKM. The CDR3 is 15 amino acids. CDR3 protein: CASSQEQGANYEQYF. DNA for the CDR3: TGTGCCAGCAGCCAAGAACAGGGGGCTAACTACGAGCAGTACTTC.

The V gene is TRBV21-1, the J gene TRBJ2-5; the table calls TRBD1, which could not be checked here. The J call is in doubt because the DNA end fits TRBJ2-7 better. TRBV21-1 is noted as a pseudogene. CDR3 length: 16 amino acids. CDR3 nucleotide sequence: TGTGCCAGCAGCAAAAAAAGAAGGACAGTTTGGTGCGAGCAGTACTTC. As protein: CASSKKRRTVWCEQYF.

The V gene is TRBV27, the J gene TRBJ1-2; D is perhaps TRBD1 (5 bases). Trimming left V 2 bases short and J 5 bases short, with 9 bases between. The germline V gene has CDR1 MNHEY and CDR2 SMNVEV (reference sequence). This CDR3 region has 13 residues. Here the CDR3 reads CASSLGGEYGYTF. CDR3 DNA: TGTGCCAGCAGTTTAGGGGGGGAGTATGGCTACACCTTC.

J is TRBJ1-6 and V is TRBV5-4; D is ambiguous. V was cut by 0 bases and J by 6 bases, with 10 bases left in between. Germline V lookup: CDR1 SGHNT, CDR2 YYREEE (reference sequence). The CDR3 loop spans 15 amino acids. The CDR3, as DNA: TGTGCCAGCAGCTTGGAACCAGGCCTTAATTCACCCCTCCACTTT. It is translated as CASSLEPGLNSPLHF. Using reference TRBV5-4 and TRBJ1-6 for the parts outside the CDR3, the full variable domain is ETGVTQSPTHLIKTRGQQVTLRCSSQSGHNTVSWYQQALGQGPQFIFQYYREEENGRGNFPPRFSGLQFPNYSSELNVNALELDDSALYLCASSLEPGLNSPLHFGNGTRLTVT.

The V and J genes are TRBV11-3 and TRBJ1-5; TRBD1 is a possible D gene (6 bases). Germline V gives CDR1 SGHNT, CDR2 YENEEA. V gave up 1 base and J gave up 4 bases, with 17 bases separating them. The CDR3 spans 17 residues. CDR3 loop: CASSLGRIGGVNQPQHF. Here the CDR3 DNA reads TGTGCCAGCAGCTTAGGGCGGATAGGGGGAGTAAATCAGCCCCAGCATTTT.

The CDR3 DNA follows: TGCGCCAGCAGCCCTCCGACAGGGGACAATAATTCACCCCTCCACTTT. It yields the protein CASSPPTGDNNSPLHF. This chain connects TRBV5-1 to TRBJ1-6, with TRBD1 matching over 8 bases. Germline V CDR1 and CDR2: SGHRS, YFSETQ. The V segment lost 4 bases and the J segment 5 bases; nucleotides outside the gene matches: 8. The CDR3 consists of 16 residues.

Only a few counts were recorded for this clone. This chain links TRBV28 with TRBJ2-2, with D possibly being TRBD2 (6 bases). Germline CDR1 reads MDHEN; CDR2 reads SYDVKM. CDR3 size: 14 residues. V shed 1 base and J shed 6 bases, with 9 bases lying between them. DNA of the CDR3: TGTGCCAGCAGTTTATCTAGCGCCGCCGGGGAGCTGTTTTTT. It translates to CASSLSSAAGELFF. Full variable domain (remainder filled in from reference TRBV28 and TRBJ2-2): DVKVTQSSRYLVKRTGEKVFLECVQDMDHENMFWYRQDPGLGLRLIYFSYDVKMKEKGDIPEGYSVSREKKERFSLILESASTNQTSMYLCASSLSSAAGELFFGEGSRLTVL.

This clone was detected only a few times. The V and J genes are TRBV11-3 and TRBJ2-5; tentative D call: TRBD1 (6 bases). V was pared by 0 bases and J by 2 bases, with 16 bases between. Germline-derived CDR1 and CDR2 are SGHNT and YENEEA. The CDR3 covers 17 residues. CDR3 in DNA: TGTGCCAGCAGCTTAGACCCGATGGGACAAGAACAAGAGACCCAGTACTTC. Translation: CASSLDPMGQEQETQYF.

The rearrangement links TRBV19 to TRBJ2-5; 12 bases are a match to TRBD2. The CDR3 is made up of 19 amino acids. Germline V CDR1 and CDR2: LNHDA, SQIVND (reference sequence). The J segment lost 4 bases and the V segment lost 5 bases, leaving 17 bases of the junction unmatched. This CDR3 reads CASSSGTWGLAGGLETQYF. The CDR3 bases are TGTGCCAGTAGTTCTGGGACTTGGGGACTAGCGGGCGGGCTAGAGACCCAGTACTTC.

On this clone itself: The sample carries other DNA sequences with the same CDR3. This sequence joins TRBV6-1 and TRBJ2-2; D is unclear. Germline V gene sequence: CDR1 MNHNS, CDR2 SASEGT. The CDR3 loop spans 14 amino acids. The V and J ends lost 5 bases and 5 bases respectively, with 12 bases between them. CDR3 bases: TGTGCCAGCAGTTTTCTAGATTCTACCGGGGAGCTGTTTTTT. Translation gives CASSFLDSTGELFF.

Details on this clone: One end of the junction is discordant with germline, which a read error may explain. This chain links TRBV7-7 with TRBJ2-7; 7 nucleotides match TRBD1. The germline CDR1 and CDR2 sequences are SSHAT and FNYEAQ (reference sequence). There are 14 residues in the CDR3. CDR3 DNA: TGTGCTAGCAGCATACGACAGGGCGGGCACGAGCAGTACTTC. This gives the protein CASSIRQGGHEQYF. The complete variable domain, with remaining parts taken from reference TRBV7-7 and TRBJ2-7, reads GAGVSQSPRYKVTKRGQDVTLRCDPISSHATLYWYQQALGQGPEFLTYFNYEAQPDKSGLPSDRFSAERPEGSISTLTIQRTEQRDSAMYRCASSIRQGGHEQYFGPGTRLTVT.

This clone was picked up a small number of times. Other DNA sequences in the same sample also yield this CDR3. The chain employs TRBV7-2 and TRBJ2-2; 9 bases line up with TRBD1. Looked up from germline, CDR1 is SGHTA and CDR2 is FQGNSA. The trim removed 4 bases at V and 3 bases at J, leaving 3 bases unmatched. The CDR3 runs to 15 residues. Here the CDR3 reads CASSSGTGYTGELFF. CDR3 sequence (DNA): TGTGCCAGCAGCTCCGGGACAGGGTACACCGGGGAGCTGTTTTTT.

DNA for the CDR3: TGCGCCAGCAGGGGAGGGGAGTACGAGCAGTACTTC. It is translated as CASRGGEYEQYF. The V and J genes are TRBV10-2 and TRBJ2-7; TRBD2 agrees at 7 bases. This CDR3 has 12 residues. Germline V lookup: CDR1 WSHSY, CDR2 SAAADI. V lost 6 bases and J lost 4; bases outside the gene matches: 3.

This clone showed up just a few times. CDR3 bases: TGTGCCAGCAGTACAAGAAGGGACAGGGGCACAGATACGCAGTATTTT. Residues: CASSTRRDRGTDTQYF. This chain joins TRBV25-1 and TRBJ2-3, with 9 bases fitting TRBD1. The CDR3 covers 16 residues. CDR1 is MGHDK, CDR2 SYGVNS, per germline. V gave up 5 bases and J gave up 1 base; unmatched junction bases: 7.

The rearrangement links TRBV21-1 to TRBJ1-3. TRBV21-1 counts as a pseudogene. CDR3 length: 18 residues. In DNA, the CDR3 is TGTGCCAGCAGCAAAAAAGGGGGGGATCGGGTGTCGGGAAACACCATATATTTT. Translating gives CASSKKGGDRVSGNTIYF.